These T cell receptor beta chains were read from a single sample in a study of blood T cell repertoires in COVID-19. Assay used: immunoSEQ multiplex PCR; TCRdb lists only in-frame clones, some missing. This sample has around 250,000 clones, with around 90% found just once. Sequenced input: PBMCs or T cells enriched from blood (not recorded which). The receptor source for this set is a human donor in a cohort exposed to, infected with or recovered from COVID-19 (not recorded which). The donor label of this sample is uncertain. CDR3s include the opening cysteine and the closing phenylalanine or tryptophan. The D gene is left open where the match is weak. Rows may omit the clone size; those that give it use once, few, many or a size class.

>TRBD1|TRBV14|TRBJ1-4|NA
CASSSGTGVYEKLFF
TGTGCCAGCAGCTCCGGGACAGGTGTTTATGAAAAACTGTTTTTT
>TRBD1|TRBV6-4|TRBJ1-5|NA
CASSDPGQGWQYSNQPQHF
TGTGCCAGCAGTGACCCCGGACAGGGGTGGCAATATAGCAATCAGCCCCAGCATTTT
>NA|TRBV6-5|TRBJ1-3|NA
CASSLRSGNTIYF
TGTGCCAGCAGCCTTAGATCTGGAAACACCATATATTTT
>NA|TRBV30|TRBJ1-4|NA
CAWSVGRNEKLFF
TGTGCCTGGAGTGTAGGGAGGAATGAAAAACTGTTTTTT
>NA|TRBV4-1|TRBJ1-5|NA
CASSPDPTGIGQPQHF
TGCGCCAGCAGCCCAGATCCAACAGGGATCGGTCAGCCCCAGCATTTT
>TRBD1|TRBV27|TRBJ1-1|NA
CASRRIDRAFSDTEAFF
TGTGCCAGCAGACGTATCGACAGGGCCTTTTCGGACACTGAAGCTTTCTTT
>NA|TRBV15|TRBJ2-3|NA
CATSMGGGPTDTQYF
TGTGCCACCAGCATGGGGGGGGGCCCCACAGATACGCAGTATTTT
>NA|TRBV19|TRBJ2-7|NA
CASSIEHFYEQYF
TGTGCCAGTAGTATCGAGCATTTCTACGAGCAGTACTTC
>NA|TRBV5-1|TRBJ1-5|NA
CASSLGGKEPQHF
TGCGCCAGCAGCTTGGGCGGAAAAGAGCCCCAGCATTTT
>NA|TRBV19|TRBJ1-5|NA
CASTRSNQPQHF
TGTGCCAGTACTCGGAGCAATCAGCCCCAGCATTTT
>TRBD1|TRBV5-6|TRBJ1-4|NA
CASSGPGQGEEKLFF
TGTGCCAGCAGCGGCCCGGGACAGGGAGAAGAAAAACTGTTTTTT
>NA|TRBV27|TRBJ1-5|NA
CASSLSGVGQQPQHF
TGTGCCAGCAGTTTAAGCGGCGTGGGACAACAGCCCCAGCATTTT
>TRBD1|TRBV5-1|TRBJ2-1|NA
CASSIGTDNEQFF
TGCGCCAGCAGCATCGGGACAGACAATGAGCAGTTCTTC
>NA|TRBV5-5|TRBJ1-4|few
CASSHDSRALFF
TGTGCCAGCAGTCACGATTCTCGAGCACTGTTTTTT
>NA|TRBV5-4|TRBJ2-5|NA
CASSLQMRSHETQYF
TGTGCCAGCAGCTTGCAAATGAGGTCTCACGAGACCCAGTACTTC
>TRBD2|TRBV11-2|TRBJ2-1|NA
CASSSRLAGGLHEQFF
TGTGCCAGCAGCTCGAGACTAGCGGGGGGGCTCCATGAGCAGTTCTTC
>NA|TRBV10-3|TRBJ2-1|once
CAIGQSDEQFF
TGTGCCATCGGACAGAGCGATGAGCAGTTCTTC
>NA|TRBV5-1|TRBJ1-2|NA
CASRSAEGIYGYTF
TGCGCCAGCAGGTCGGCGGAGGGAATATATGGCTACACCTTC
>NA|TRBV30|TRBJ1-2|NA
CAWSVLANYGYTF
TGTGCCTGGAGTGTACTCGCTAACTATGGCTACACCTTC
>NA|TRBV7-2|TRBJ2-7|NA
CASSSQRGNYEQYF
TGTGCCAGCAGCTCTCAAAGGGGGAACTACGAGCAGTACTTC
>NA|TRBV4-3|TRBJ1-1|NA
CASSQRTLNTEAFF
TGCGCCAGCAGCCAGAGGACACTGAACACTGAAGCTTTCTTT
>NA|TRBV11-2|TRBJ2-7|NA
CATLRFAAYEQYF
TGTGCCACCCTTCGGTTTGCGGCCTACGAGCAGTACTTC
>TRBD1|TRBV29-1|TRBJ1-1|NA
CSVGGQGAEAFF
TGCAGCGTCGGGGGACAGGGTGCTGAAGCTTTCTTT
>TRBD1|TRBV30|TRBJ2-7|NA
CAWTRTRDRGPYEQYF
TGTGCCTGGACCAGAACGCGGGACAGGGGTCCCTACGAGCAGTACTTC
>TRBD2|TRBV2|TRBJ2-1|NA
CASNGLAGGIYNEQFF
TGTGCCAGCAACGGACTAGCGGGGGGGATCTACAATGAGCAGTTCTTC